These T cell receptor beta chains were read from a single sample in a study of CD8+ T cells in alopecia areata. TCRdb keeps only in-frame clones here, not all; method: immunoSEQ multiplex PCR. The table records about 200,000 clones, around three fifths of them present only once. The sample was CD8+ T cells sorted from blood. These receptors were collected from a human donor in good health. CDR3s leave out the opening cysteine and the closing phenylalanine or tryptophan. Each record gives: clone size, V gene, J gene, CDR3 protein. Not every row has a clone size; where given, it reads once, few, many or a size class.

clone_size: -; v_call: TRBV30; j_call: TRBJ2-7; cdr3_aa: AWRGGFYEQY
clone_size: -; v_call: TRBV28; j_call: TRBJ2-6; cdr3_aa: ASSSRPGANVLT
clone_size: -; v_call: TRBV4-2; j_call: TRBJ1-5; cdr3_aa: ASSQERGVGQPQH
clone_size: few; v_call: TRBV6-6; j_call: TRBJ2-1; cdr3_aa: ASSYHRYNEQF
clone_size: -; v_call: TRBV29-1; j_call: TRBJ2-3; cdr3_aa: SVEMAARTDTQY
clone_size: once; v_call: TRBV4-1; j_call: TRBJ1-1; cdr3_aa: ASSHTPTGNTEAF
clone_size: few; v_call: TRBV5-6; j_call: TRBJ2-7; cdr3_aa: ASSSQGYGEQY
clone_size: -; v_call: TRBV13; j_call: TRBJ1-5; cdr3_aa: ASSDDPMLTGGNQPQH
clone_size: few; v_call: TRBV7-6; j_call: TRBJ2-1; cdr3_aa: ASSPGSGGEF
clone_size: few; v_call: TRBV7-9; j_call: TRBJ2-1; cdr3_aa: ASSWPALNNEQF
clone_size: -; v_call: TRBV6-5; j_call: TRBJ2-3; cdr3_aa: ASSGGYSTDTQY
clone_size: few; v_call: TRBV6-5; j_call: TRBJ1-6; cdr3_aa: ASSADREISPLH
clone_size: -; v_call: TRBV6-5; j_call: TRBJ1-1; cdr3_aa: ASSSTGALTEAF
clone_size: many; v_call: TRBV6-4; j_call: TRBJ2-3; cdr3_aa: ASSSSGTSGTDTQY
clone_size: once; v_call: TRBV4-1; j_call: TRBJ1-4; cdr3_aa: ASSQETGRGEKLF
clone_size: -; v_call: TRBV5-1; j_call: TRBJ2-5; cdr3_aa: ASSLGSGGGYTQY
clone_size: -; v_call: TRBV7-9; j_call: TRBJ2-7; cdr3_aa: ASSLGQGRTYEQY
clone_size: -; v_call: TRBV5-1; j_call: TRBJ2-2; cdr3_aa: ASSYDSGELF
clone_size: many; v_call: TRBV6-1; j_call: TRBJ2-5; cdr3_aa: ASSERGRLQETQY
clone_size: few; v_call: TRBV11-3; j_call: TRBJ1-1; cdr3_aa: ASSLGAGTEAF
clone_size: few; v_call: TRBV27; j_call: TRBJ1-1; cdr3_aa: ASSPSGVNTEAF
clone_size: -; v_call: TRBV29-1; j_call: TRBJ2-1; cdr3_aa: SVAYRGRSYNEQF
clone_size: -; v_call: TRBV4-1; j_call: TRBJ1-6; cdr3_aa: ASSQDSLGGNSPLH
clone_size: -; v_call: TRBV29-1; j_call: TRBJ1-2; cdr3_aa: SVGDSTSYYGYT
clone_size: -; v_call: TRBV11-1; j_call: TRBJ2-5; cdr3_aa: ASSGLYQETQY
clone_size: -; v_call: TRBV2; j_call: TRBJ2-6; cdr3_aa: ASGTSGANVLT
clone_size: -; v_call: TRBV10-3; j_call: TRBJ2-7; cdr3_aa: AISEPGYEQY
clone_size: -; v_call: TRBV6-1; j_call: TRBJ1-1; cdr3_aa: ASRPGHRNTEAF
clone_size: once; v_call: TRBV29-1; j_call: TRBJ1-1; cdr3_aa: SATGGTSEAF
clone_size: few; v_call: TRBV19; j_call: TRBJ1-2; cdr3_aa: ASSIGLRGVNYGYT
clone_size: -; v_call: TRBV4-1; j_call: TRBJ2-2; cdr3_aa: ASSQDLGRSRTGELF
clone_size: -; v_call: TRBV30; j_call: TRBJ2-2; cdr3_aa: AWNGHANTGELF
clone_size: -; v_call: TRBV11-2; j_call: TRBJ2-5; cdr3_aa: ASSLDSGQGMETQY
clone_size: -; v_call: TRBV9; j_call: TRBJ1-4; cdr3_aa: ASSVGWTNEKLF
clone_size: once; v_call: TRBV27; j_call: TRBJ2-1; cdr3_aa: ASSFGTSKRGEQF
clone_size: -; v_call: TRBV30; j_call: TRBJ2-1; cdr3_aa: AWSASGGYTEQF
clone_size: -; v_call: TRBV20-1; j_call: TRBJ2-1; cdr3_aa: SAHSNEQF
clone_size: once; v_call: TRBV30; j_call: TRBJ1-5; cdr3_aa: AWSSNFINSNQPQH
clone_size: -; v_call: TRBV23-1; j_call: TRBJ2-3; cdr3_aa: ASSQEGATDTQY
clone_size: -; v_call: TRBV5-4; j_call: TRBJ1-2; cdr3_aa: ASSPIAGTEIYGYT